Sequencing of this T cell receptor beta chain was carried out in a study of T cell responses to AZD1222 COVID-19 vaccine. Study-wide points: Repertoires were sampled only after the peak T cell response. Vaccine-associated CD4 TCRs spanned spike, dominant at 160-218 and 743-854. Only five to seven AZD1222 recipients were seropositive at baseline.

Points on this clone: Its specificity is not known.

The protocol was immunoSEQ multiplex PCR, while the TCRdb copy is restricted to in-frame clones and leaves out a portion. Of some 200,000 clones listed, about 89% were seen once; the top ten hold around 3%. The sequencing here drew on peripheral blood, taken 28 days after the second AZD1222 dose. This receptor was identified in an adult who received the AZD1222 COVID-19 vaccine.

The CDR3 spells CASSSGGGDSPLHF. For the CDR3, the DNA is TGTGCCAGCAGCTCAGGGGGAGGAGATTCACCCCTCCACTTT. J is TRBJ1-6 and V is TRBV11-3; TRBD1 aligns across 7 bases. With 4 bases clipped from V and 8 bases from J, the junction kept 5 bases outside the gene matches. There are 14 residues in the CDR3. The germline CDR1 and CDR2 sequences are SGHNT and YENEEA.